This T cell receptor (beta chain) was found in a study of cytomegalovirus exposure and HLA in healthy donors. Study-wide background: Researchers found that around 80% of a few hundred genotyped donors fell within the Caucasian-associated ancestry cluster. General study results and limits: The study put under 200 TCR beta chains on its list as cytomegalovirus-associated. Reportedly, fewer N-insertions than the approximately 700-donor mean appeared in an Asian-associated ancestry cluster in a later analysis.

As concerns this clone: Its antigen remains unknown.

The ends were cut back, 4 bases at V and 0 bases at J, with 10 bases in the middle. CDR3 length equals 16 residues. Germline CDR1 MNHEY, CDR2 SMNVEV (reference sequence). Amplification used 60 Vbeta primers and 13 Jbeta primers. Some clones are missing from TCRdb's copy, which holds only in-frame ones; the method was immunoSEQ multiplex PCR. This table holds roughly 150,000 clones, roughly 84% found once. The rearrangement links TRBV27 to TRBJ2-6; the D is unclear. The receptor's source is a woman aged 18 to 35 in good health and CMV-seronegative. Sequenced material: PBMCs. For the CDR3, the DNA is TGTGCCAGCAGTTCTCCAGGATTCTCTGGGGCCAACGTCCTGACTTTC. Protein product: CASSSPGFSGANVLTF.